This T cell receptor (beta chain) originates from a study of tissue T cells after allogeneic stem cell transplantation. General study points: Motif-based clustering found tissue-specific repertoire signatures shared across patients, though few clones were shared. In patients and mice, blood and spleen missed much of tissue repertoire.

The table came from immunoSEQ multiplex PCR; TCRdb's copy has only in-frame clones and leaves some out. The sample holds around 7,900 clones, about 35% seen once. Germline CDR1 is KGHPV and CDR2 is FQNQEV (reference sequence). The CDR3 is 15 residues long. V dropped 3 bases and J dropped 0 bases, with 10 bases sitting between them. The sample's time point: mouse harvest day 14 after allogeneic transplant. Each mouse received 10^7 T-cell-depleted marrow cells plus 10^6 splenic CD5+ T cells by tail vein. This clone has a single count. As yet, its antigen is unknown. Gene and germline names: mouse. The observed sequence ends 1 residue before the CDR3 terminus, with the missing tail filled in from the germline J gene.

The chain uses TRBV26 and TRBJ2-3; D gene uncertain. The sample comprised skin. The clonotype comes from a female BALB/c mouse given C57BL/6 T cells with graft-versus-host disease after an allogeneic hematopoietic cell transplant. The CDR3 loop reads CASSLSRHSAETLYF. The sequenced CDR3 bases are TGTGCCAGCAGTCTAAGTCGGCACAGTGCAGAAACGCTGTAT.